This record looks at one T cell receptor (beta chain) sequence and its context. Its antigen remains unidentified. Clones were sequenced by immunoSEQ multiplex PCR, and TCRdb holds only the in-frame ones, with some missing. Among about 350,000 clones listed, over 90% were seen once. The entry originates in a study of brain T cells in children with intractable seizures. General study results and limits: HCMV serostatus was not known, and viral specificity came from CDR3 similarity only.

The CDR3 extends over 13 amino acids. V lost 1 base, J lost 8 bases, and 11 bases lay in between. The germline V gene encodes CDR1 SGHDN and CDR2 FVKESK. Time point described: blood from clinic visit 5 months post-surgery; TSC patient then seizure free. Only cases whose brain tissue showed the highest T cell transcript signatures were sequenced. This clonotype was obtained from a boy younger than two with tuberous sclerosis and intractable seizures. Sequencing was performed on peripheral blood, taken roughly 5 months after surgery. V and J are TRBV14 and TRBJ1-2; weak D call: TRBD1 (5 bases). CDR3 residues: CASSQGGRKGYTF. Written as DNA, the CDR3 is TGTGCCAGCAGCCAAGGGGGGAGGAAAGGCTACACCTTC.